This TCR beta chain was identified in a study of graft-versus-host responses after intestinal transplantation. The CDR3 is 12 residues long. Germline lookup yields CDR1 SGHRS and CDR2 YFSETQ. Trimming left V 7 bases short and J 0 bases short, with 5 bases between. Comment on this clone: Its target is unknown.

Clones were sequenced by immunoSEQ multiplex PCR, and TCRdb holds only the in-frame ones, with some missing. Of approximately 97,000 clones listed, roughly 92% were seen once; the top ten hold around 0.067%. The TCR comes from a human donor who was the organ donor for an intestinal transplant. The chain carries TRBV5-1 and TRBJ1-5, with no clear D. The sample consisted of unstimulated CD8+ T cells sorted from spleen or lymph node cells, taken before transplant. CDR3 in DNA: TGCGCCAGCGGCAATAGCAATCAGCCCCAGCATTTT. This codes for CASGNSNQPQHF.